The clone carrying this TCR beta chain occurred many times. TCRdb independently ran MiXCR on the 5' RACE reads; one entry per CDR3 protein. The top ten hold 18% of the sample, which has approximately 300,000 distinct CDR3 sequences, around 6.8% seen once. The data were obtained in a study of T cells after yellow fever vaccination. This CDR3 has 14 amino acids. Losses at the gene ends were 5 bases for V and 1 base for J; bases not matched to a gene: 4. Germline lookup yields CDR1 SGHTA and CDR2 FQGNSA. This clonotype was obtained from a man younger than 35 who received the YFV17D yellow fever vaccine. V gene TRBV7-2 combines with J gene TRBJ2-7; 8 bases fit TRBD1. The specimen was PBMCs, collected roughly 45 days after the first yellow fever vaccination. The CDR3 bases are TGTGCCAGCAGCCCAGACAGGGGTTCCTACGAGCAGTACGTC. Protein: CASSPDRGSYEQYV.